The rows below give T cell receptor beta chains drawn from one sample of a study of T cell responses to AZD1222 COVID-19 vaccine. The assay was immunoSEQ multiplex PCR, and TCRdb's table has in-frame clones only and misses some. This table has over 65,000 clones, 86% appearing once. Sequencing was performed on peripheral blood, taken on day 0 of AZD1222 vaccination. Receptor source: an adult in good health. Both conserved end residues are part of each CDR3. A D gene is named only where the DNA matches it firmly. Clone size is given for some rows only: seen once, a few or many times, or a class if the clone is expanded.

j_call | d_call | v_call | clone_size | cdr3_nt | cdr3_aa
TRBJ2-5 | . | TRBV3-1/TRBV3-2 | . | TGTGCCAGCAGTCATGGAGAGACCCAGTACTTC | CASSHGETQYF
TRBJ1-5 | . | TRBV28 | . | TGTGCCAGCAGTACAAGCACCCAGCCCCAGCATTTT | CASSTSTQPQHF
TRBJ1-5 | . | TRBV7-9 | . | TGTGCCACCCAATCCTATAGCAATCAGCCCCAGCATTTT | CATQSYSNQPQHF
TRBJ2-3 | . | TRBV6-5 | . | TGTGCCAGCAGTTCTGACGGCACAGATACGCAGTATTTT | CASSSDGTDTQYF
TRBJ1-1 | . | TRBV7-2 | once | TGTGCCAGCAGCTTAGCTTATAACACTGAAGCTTTCTTT | CASSLAYNTEAFF
TRBJ1-5 | . | TRBV6-5 | once | TGTGCCAGCAGTCAAACGACAGCTAGCAATCAGCCCCAGCATTTT | CASSQTTASNQPQHF
TRBJ1-5 | . | TRBV7-8 | . | TGTGCCAGCAGCCGCGGGGGTGGTGGAAATCAGCCCCAGCATTTT | CASSRGGGGNQPQHF
TRBJ2-1 | TRBD1 | TRBV25-1 | . | TGTGCCAGCAGTGACCCGGGACAGTACAATGAGCAGTTCTTC | CASSDPGQYNEQFF
TRBJ2-7 | . | TRBV5-1 | few | TGCGCCAGCAGCTCCACCTTGTACGAGCAGTACTTC | CASSSTLYEQYF
TRBJ1-5 | . | TRBV19 | . | TGTGCCAGTAGTATCTACAGGAGTCAGCCCCAGCATTTT | CASSIYRSQPQHF
TRBJ2-7 | . | TRBV7-6 | . | TGTGCCAGCAGCTTAGGTTCGGACAGTAAGTACGAGCAGTACTTC | CASSLGSDSKYEQYF
TRBJ1-3 | . | TRBV9 | . | TGTGCCAGCAGCGCACCCGGTATAGGGGCGGGAAACACCATATATTTT | CASSAPGIGAGNTIYF
TRBJ2-2 | . | TRBV19 | . | TGTGCCAGTAGGGTCCCCTCTGGGGGAATGGAGACCGGGGAGCTGTTTTTT | CASRVPSGGMETGELFF
TRBJ1-1 | . | TRBV27 | few | TGTGCCAGCAGTTTATACACTGGGAACACTGAAGCTTTCTTT | CASSLYTGNTEAFF
TRBJ2-1 | TRBD2 | TRBV19 | . | TGTGCCAGTAGTATGAGTAGCGGGGGGGCCTATGAGCAGTTCTTC | CASSMSSGGAYEQFF
TRBJ2-7 | . | TRBV7-8 | . | TGTGCCAGCAGCTCGACCCCAGCGGGTCGCTCCTACGAGCAGTACTTC | CASSSTPAGRSYEQYF
TRBJ1-2 | . | TRBV2 | . | TGTGCCAGCAGTGAAGGGGGCGGGCGCAGTTATGGCTACACCTTC | CASSEGGGRSYGYTF
TRBJ1-2 | . | TRBV24-1 | . | TGTGCCACCAGTGATCGAGGGAATGGCTACACCTTC | CATSDRGNGYTF
TRBJ1-2 | TRBD1 | TRBV18 | . | TGTGCCAGCTCACCGGACAGGGGTGGCTACACCTTC | CASSPDRGGYTF
TRBJ2-3 | . | TRBV4-1 | few | TGCGCCAGCAGCCAAGTGGTAGGGGCCCTCACAGATACGCAGTATTTT | CASSQVVGALTDTQYF
TRBJ1-5 | . | TRBV6-2/TRBV6-3 | . | TGTGCCAGCAGTTACTCGGGCAGTCTCGGGGGCAATCAGCCCCAGCATTTT | CASSYSGSLGGNQPQHF
TRBJ1-1 | TRBD1 | TRBV14 | . | TGTGCCAGCAGCCGGCAAGGGGGCCTATTGAACACTGAAGCTTTCTTT | CASSRQGGLLNTEAFF
TRBJ2-7 | TRBD1 | TRBV11-2 | . | TGTGCCAGCACCCGACAGGGCACAACCTACGAGCAGTACTTC | CASTRQGTTYEQYF
TRBJ2-2 | TRBD2 | TRBV19 | . | TGTGCCAGTAGTTCCCTCGGACTAGCGGGACCGAACACCGGGGAGCTGTTTTTT | CASSSLGLAGPNTGELFF
TRBJ1-4 | . | TRBV6-5 | . | TGTGCCAGCAGTCCAGGGGTAGCTGAAAAACTGTTTTTT | CASSPGVAEKLFF
TRBJ1-4 | . | TRBV5-1 | . | TGCGCCAGCAGCTTGGCCGGGAGTAATGAAAAACTGTTTTTT | CASSLAGSNEKLFF
TRBJ2-1 | . | TRBV6-5 | . | TGTGCCAGCAGTTACTCGGGTAGCAACAATGAGCAGTTCTTC | CASSYSGSNNEQFF
TRBJ1-3 | . | TRBV19 | . | TGTGCCAGTAGTAAAGAAGGAAACACCATATATTTT | CASSKEGNTIYF
TRBJ2-3 | . | TRBV5-8 | . | TGTGCCAGTCCCGGACTTCTCAGCACAGATACGCAGTATTTT | CASPGLLSTDTQYF
TRBJ1-6 | TRBD1 | TRBV7-9 | few | TGTGCCAGCAGCTTAGCAGGGACAGGGGGTAATTCACCCCTCCACTTT | CASSLAGTGGNSPLHF
TRBJ2-3 | . | TRBV5-4 | . | TGTGCCAGCAGCTCGGGATTTGAAGATACGCAGTATTTT | CASSSGFEDTQYF
TRBJ1-2 | . | TRBV28 | medium-sized | TGTGCCAGCAGTTTGGGGGTTTTTGGCTACACCTTC | CASSLGVFGYTF
TRBJ2-3 | . | TRBV19 | . | TGTGCCAGTAGCTCGACAGCCCTCGCAGATACGCAGTATTTT | CASSSTALADTQYF